Listed below are T cell receptor beta chains from one sample, sequenced in a study of response to subunit inactivated influenza vaccine. Each CDR3 protein is one row after TCRdb ran MiXCR on the RT-PCR reads. The table shows 700,000 to 900,000 distinct CDR3 sequences, with around 21% occurring only once. This material consisted of PBMCs from blood, taken more than 4 days after vaccination. Receptors were obtained from a man in his fifties who received an inactivated influenza vaccine. Each CDR3 is given without its conserved first and last residue. A clone size is listed for some rows: how often the clone was seen (once, few, many), or a class if it is expanded.

TRBJ1-1	TRBV25-1	NA	ASSGTGGGTEAF
TRBJ2-7	TRBV15	NA	ATAVGRASYEQY
TRBJ2-2	TRBV10-3	few	AISPALQGLSGTGELF
TRBJ2-1	TRBV5-4	NA	ASSLESGLSSYNEQF
TRBJ1-5	TRBV2	few	ASSEAREDSNQPQH
TRBJ2-1	TRBV7-2	NA	ASRGTSPNNEQF
TRBJ1-5	TRBV5-1	few	ASSRTGELNQPQH
TRBJ2-1	TRBV12-3/TRBV12-4	few	ASRRQTNEQF
TRBJ1-5	TRBV4-3	NA	ASSQGRARNQPQH
TRBJ2-5	TRBV20-1	NA	SAPRGGQETQY
TRBJ2-7	TRBV3-1	NA	ASSGPGQGIYEQY
TRBJ1-2	TRBV6-5	few	ASSYDTVRANYGYT
TRBJ1-1	TRBV27	few	ASSQTKGDTEAF
TRBJ2-1	TRBV2	few	ASSEWSGGLNEQF
TRBJ2-5	TRBV4-2	few	ASSQRGAGETQY
TRBJ2-5	TRBV6-5	few	ASSYPSTSGTTQETQY
TRBJ2-3	TRBV5-6	NA	ASSISSTDTQY
TRBJ1-1	TRBV12-3/TRBV12-4	NA	ASSINTEAF
TRBJ2-1	TRBV10-2	few	ASSISGWGSNNEQF
TRBJ2-7	TRBV6-2/TRBV6-3	many	ASSYVWTGFNEQY
TRBJ2-2	TRBV11-2	NA	ASSLDHLAGVTGELF
TRBJ2-5	TRBV30	NA	AGYRDRGGETQY
TRBJ2-7	TRBV20-1	few	SAPPTSLAYEQY
TRBJ2-7	TRBV12-3/TRBV12-4	NA	ASSFSQRYEQY
TRBJ2-1	TRBV21-1	few	ASSKVSGGYNEQF
TRBJ2-2	TRBV5-4	NA	ASRLTLAGGRSTGELF
TRBJ2-7	TRBV20-1	NA	SATGQNLYEQY
TRBJ2-6	TRBV6-2/TRBV6-3	NA	ASYRSGANVLT
TRBJ1-5	TRBV20-1	many	SARDRGQPQH
TRBJ2-3	TRBV4-3	NA	ASSQEPGGKADTQY
TRBJ1-2	TRBV12-3/TRBV12-4	many	ASSFRGQGGGYT
TRBJ2-6	TRBV6-5	NA	ASSRPGNSGANVLT
TRBJ2-3	TRBV27	NA	ASSLQDPTVDTQY
TRBJ2-7	TRBV20-1	few	SAIDDRPSSYEQY
TRBJ2-5	TRBV20-1	few	SAPATSGSTWETQY
TRBJ2-1	TRBV20-1	NA	CAREERISSYNEQF
TRBJ2-3	TRBV5-1	NA	ASSSQPESDTQY
TRBJ2-7	TRBV29-1	NA	SVETGKFGYEQY
TRBJ1-1	TRBV5-1	few	ASSLDSGAEAF
TRBJ1-1	TRBV20-1	NA	SARRQVTEAF
TRBJ2-7	TRBV11-2	NA	ASSFGTDTYEQY
TRBJ2-6	TRBV6-5	few	ASSYSSGSGANVLT
TRBJ1-2	TRBV5-6	few	ASSFLVGYT
TRBJ2-1	TRBV5-1	many	ASSLLLNNEQF
TRBJ1-3	TRBV28	few	ASSAGRLSGNTIY
TRBJ2-7	TRBV7-2	many	ASSLESRGAGEQY
TRBJ2-5	TRBV20-1	many	SAPEPGGVETQY
TRBJ2-7	TRBV3-1	NA	ASSPTGLAAFSYEQY
TRBJ1-5	TRBV29-1	NA	SAAGGDQPQH
TRBJ2-1	TRBV28	NA	ASSFFPTYNEQF
TRBJ2-3	TRBV4-2	NA	ASSAAGARADTQY
TRBJ1-2	TRBV6-5	many	ASSYHRGSYT
TRBJ2-1	TRBV6-6	NA	ASNSPNEQF
TRBJ2-3	TRBV20-1	few	SARSPYYYTDTQY
TRBJ1-1	TRBV10-3	NA	AISESIGRNTEAF